Listed below are T cell receptor beta chains from one sample, sequenced in a study of shared clonotypes between healthy human individuals. Assay used: immunoSEQ multiplex PCR; TCRdb lists only in-frame clones, some missing. The table has around 2.1 million clones, around 95% seen once. The sample was naive CD4+ T cells sorted from blood. The receptor set was obtained from a man in his late teens or twenties in good health. The CDR3 runs from the conserved cysteine through the conserved F or W. D genes are given only for firm matches. Rows give clone size only sometimes, using once, few, many, or a class for an expanded clone.

d_call,j_call,v_call,clone_size,cdr3_aa,cdr3_nt
TRBD2,TRBJ2-5,TRBV10-1,-,CASSKRGKKQETQYF,TGCGCCAGCAGTAAGCGGGGGAAAAAGCAAGAGACCCAGTACTTC
TRBD2,TRBJ2-5,TRBV4-1,-,CASSQERGLAGNQETQYF,TGCGCCAGCAGCCAAGAACGGGGGCTAGCGGGAAACCAAGAGACCCAGTACTTC
TRBD1,TRBJ2-7,TRBV5-6,-,CASSLAGQTYEQYF,TGTGCCAGCAGCTTGGCGGGACAGACCTACGAGCAGTACTTC
TRBD2,TRBJ2-1,TRBV7-9,once,CASSVSGGQFF,TGTGCCAGCAGCGTAAGCGGGGGGCAGTTCTTC
TRBD2,TRBJ2-7,TRBV10-3,-,CAISESGGRSYEQYF,TGTGCCATCAGTGAGTCAGGCGGGAGGTCCTACGAGCAGTACTTC
-,TRBJ1-5,TRBV7-8,-,CASSLTELGNQPQHF,TGTGCCAGCAGTCTGACCGAGTTGGGCAATCAGCCCCAGCATTTT
TRBD2,TRBJ2-3,TRBV6-1,-,CASITGTNQADTQYF,TGTGCCAGCATTACCGGGACTAATCAGGCAGATACGCAGTATTTT
-,TRBJ1-6,TRBV6-5,-,CASSYSQGGNSPLHF,TGTGCCAGCAGTTACTCGCAGGGTGGGAATTCACCCCTCCACTTT
-,TRBJ2-7,TRBV5-6,-,CASSRRGSYEQYF,TGTGCCAGCTCTAGGCGGGGATCCTACGAGCAGTACTTC
-,TRBJ2-1,TRBV30,-,CAWSQENEQFF,TGTGCCTGGAGTCAGGAGAATGAGCAGTTCTTC
TRBD1,TRBJ2-7,TRBV28,-,CASSFPGQAHTGEQYF,TGTGCCAGCAGTTTCCCTGGACAGGCCCACACGGGAGAGCAGTACTTC
TRBD1,TRBJ2-7,TRBV7-2,-,CASSAWDRPYEQYF,TGTGCCAGCAGCGCCTGGGACAGACCCTACGAGCAGTACTTC
-,TRBJ2-5,TRBV9,-,CASSVAARGETQYF,TGTGCCAGCAGCGTAGCTGCTAGAGGGGAGACCCAGTACTTC
-,TRBJ2-7,TRBV30,-,CAWNREAYEQYF,TGTGCCTGGAACAGGGAGGCCTACGAGCAGTACTTC
-,TRBJ2-3,TRBV7-2,-,CASRGAATDTQYF,TGTGCCAGCCGGGGGGCTGCCACAGATACGCAGTATTTT
TRBD1,TRBJ2-2,TRBV4-2,-,CASSQETTGYTGELFF,TGTGCCAGCAGCCAAGAGACGACAGGGTACACCGGGGAGCTGTTTTTT
-,TRBJ1-5,TRBV28,-,CASSLSILGILNQPQHF,TGTGCCAGCAGTTTATCGATTTTGGGCATACTAAATCAGCCCCAGCATTTT
-,TRBJ1-1,TRBV29-1,-,CSVVEGTNTEAFF,TGCAGCGTTGTAGAGGGGACTAACACTGAAGCTTTCTTT
TRBD1,TRBJ1-1,TRBV7-2,-,CASRLSGGLEAFF,TGTGCCAGCAGGTTGTCAGGGGGCCTTGAAGCTTTCTTT
-,TRBJ2-1,TRBV10-1,-,CASSDRRAEQFF,TGCGCCAGCAGTGATCGCAGGGCCGAGCAGTTCTTC
-,TRBJ1-6,TRBV23-1,-,CASSQSRGGRTYNSPLHF,TGCGCCAGCAGTCAATCCCGTGGGGGCCGCACCTATAATTCACCCCTCCACTTT
TRBD1,TRBJ2-7,TRBV18,-,CASSPGQSYPEQYF,TGTGCCAGCTCACCGGGACAGTCTTATCCCGAGCAGTACTTC
-,TRBJ2-7,TRBV6-5,-,CASSLGGEQYF,TGTGCCAGCAGTTTAGGAGGAGAGCAGTACTTC
-,TRBJ2-7,TRBV6-5,-,CASSRRDEQYF,TGTGCCAGCAGTCGCCGGGACGAGCAGTACTTC
TRBD2,TRBJ2-5,TRBV28,-,CASSYQRGVKETQYF,TGTGCCAGCAGTTATCAGCGGGGGGTTAAAGAGACCCAGTACTTC
-,TRBJ1-2,TRBV25-1,-,CASSQGNYGYTF,TGTGCCAGCAGTCAGGGCAACTATGGCTACACCTTC